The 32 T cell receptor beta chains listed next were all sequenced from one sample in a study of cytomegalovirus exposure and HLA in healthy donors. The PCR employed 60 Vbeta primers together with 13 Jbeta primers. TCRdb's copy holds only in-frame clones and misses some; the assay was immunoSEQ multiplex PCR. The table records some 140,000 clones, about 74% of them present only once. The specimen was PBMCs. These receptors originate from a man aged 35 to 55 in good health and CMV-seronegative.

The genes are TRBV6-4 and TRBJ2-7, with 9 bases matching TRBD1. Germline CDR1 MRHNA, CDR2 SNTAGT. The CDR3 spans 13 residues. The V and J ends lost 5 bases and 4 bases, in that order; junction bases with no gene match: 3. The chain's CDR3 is CASSHGTGYEQYF. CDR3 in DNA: TGTGCCAGCAGTCACGGGACAGGGTACGAGCAGTACTTC.

CDR3 residues: CASSQVRGDTEAFF. The CDR3, as DNA: TGCGCCAGCAGCCAAGTAAGGGGCGACACTGAAGCTTTCTTT. V gene TRBV4-1 combines with J gene TRBJ1-1, with D possibly matching TRBD1 (5 bases). The germline gives CDR1 MGHRA, CDR2 YSYEKL. This CDR3 has 14 amino acids. V was pared by 1 base and J by 3 bases, with 9 bases between.

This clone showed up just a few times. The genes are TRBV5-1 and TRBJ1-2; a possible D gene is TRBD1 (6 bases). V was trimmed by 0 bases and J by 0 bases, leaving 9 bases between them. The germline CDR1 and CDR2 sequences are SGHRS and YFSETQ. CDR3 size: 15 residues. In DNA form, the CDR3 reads TGCGCCAGCAGCTTGGGACAGGAGTCTAACTATGGCTACACCTTC. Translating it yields CASSLGQESNYGYTF.

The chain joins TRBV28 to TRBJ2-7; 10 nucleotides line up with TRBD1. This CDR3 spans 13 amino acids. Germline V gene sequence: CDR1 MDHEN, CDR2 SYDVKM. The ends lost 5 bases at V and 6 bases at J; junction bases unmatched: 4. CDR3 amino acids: CASSPDRGPEQYF. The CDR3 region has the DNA TGTGCCAGCAGTCCAGACAGGGGGCCCGAGCAGTACTTC.

The CDR3 region has the DNA TGTGCCAGCAGCCCGACAGGTGATTTATACGAGCAGTACTTC. This sequence encodes CASSPTGDLYEQYF. V is TRBV9 and J is TRBJ2-7, with a possible D match to TRBD1 (6 bases). Germline values: CDR1 SGDLS, CDR2 YYNGEE. Trimming removed 4 bases from V and 4 bases from J, with 15 bases in between. The CDR3 spans 14 residues.

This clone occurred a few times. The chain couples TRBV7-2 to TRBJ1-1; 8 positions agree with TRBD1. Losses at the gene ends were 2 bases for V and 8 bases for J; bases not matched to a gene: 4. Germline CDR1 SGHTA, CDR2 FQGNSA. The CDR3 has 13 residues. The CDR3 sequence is CASSLQGAGEAFF. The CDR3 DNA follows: TGTGCCAGCAGCTTACAGGGGGCAGGCGAAGCTTTCTTT.

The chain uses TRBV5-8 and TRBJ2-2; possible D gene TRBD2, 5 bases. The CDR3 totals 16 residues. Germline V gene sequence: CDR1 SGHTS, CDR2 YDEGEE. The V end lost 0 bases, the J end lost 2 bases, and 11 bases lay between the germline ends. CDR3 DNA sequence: TGTGCCAGCAGCTTGGCCGTCAGGACTAACACCGGGGAGCTGTTTTTT. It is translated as CASSLAVRTNTGELFF.

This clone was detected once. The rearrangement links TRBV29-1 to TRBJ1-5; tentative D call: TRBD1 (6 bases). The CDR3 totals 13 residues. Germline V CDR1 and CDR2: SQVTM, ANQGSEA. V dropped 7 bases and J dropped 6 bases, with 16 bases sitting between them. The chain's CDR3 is CSGGGGQGQPQHF. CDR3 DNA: TGCAGCGGAGGGGGGGGTCAGGGTCAGCCCCAGCATTTT.

The CDR3 bases are TGTGCCAGCACACTAGGGCTGAACACCGGGGAGCTGTTTTTT. Protein sequence: CASTLGLNTGELFF. J is TRBJ2-2 and V is TRBV11-3; tentatively, D is TRBD2 (5 bases). The CDR3 length is 14 residues. Trimming shortened V by 7 bases and J by 1 base, and 10 bases separated the two germline ends. Germline V gene sequence: CDR1 SGHNT, CDR2 YENEEA.

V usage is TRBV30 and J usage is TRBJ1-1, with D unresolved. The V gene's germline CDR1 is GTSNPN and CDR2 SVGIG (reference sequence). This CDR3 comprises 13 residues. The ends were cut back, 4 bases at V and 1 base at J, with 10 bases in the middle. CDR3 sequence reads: CAWNVFGNTEAFF. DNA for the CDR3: TGTGCCTGGAACGTGTTCGGGAACACTGAAGCTTTCTTT.

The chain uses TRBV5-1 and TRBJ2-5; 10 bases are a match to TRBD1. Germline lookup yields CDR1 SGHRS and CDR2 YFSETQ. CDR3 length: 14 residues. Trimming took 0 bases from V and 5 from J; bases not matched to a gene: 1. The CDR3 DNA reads TGCGCCAGCAGCTTGGGGACAGGGGGGGAGACCCAGTACTTC. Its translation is CASSLGTGGETQYF.

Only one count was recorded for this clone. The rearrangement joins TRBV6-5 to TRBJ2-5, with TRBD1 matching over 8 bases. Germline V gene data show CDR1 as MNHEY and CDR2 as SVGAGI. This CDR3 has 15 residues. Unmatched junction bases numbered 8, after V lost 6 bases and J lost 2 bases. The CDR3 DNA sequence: TGTGCCAGCAGCAGAACCGGGACAGGACAAGAGACCCAGTACTTC. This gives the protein CASSRTGTGQETQYF.

The CDR3 reads CASSPGSWNTEAFF. The CDR3 nucleotides are TGTGCCAGCAGCCCCGGTAGCTGGAACACTGAAGCTTTCTTT. The chain links TRBV7-2 to TRBJ1-1; D ambiguous. Germline CDR1 and CDR2: SGHTA and FQGNSA. This CDR3 is built from 14 residues. V was shortened by 5 bases and J by 1 base, with 11 bases between the two germline ends.

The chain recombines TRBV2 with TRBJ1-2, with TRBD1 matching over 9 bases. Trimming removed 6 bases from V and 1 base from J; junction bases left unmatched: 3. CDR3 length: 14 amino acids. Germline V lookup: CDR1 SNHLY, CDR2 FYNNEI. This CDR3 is CASRGDRVNYGYTF. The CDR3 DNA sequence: TGTGCCAGCAGGGGGGACAGGGTTAACTATGGCTACACCTTC. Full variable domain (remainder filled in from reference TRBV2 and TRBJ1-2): EPEVTQTPSHQVTQMGQEVILRCVPISNHLYFYWYRQILGQKVEFLVSFYNNEISEKSEIFDDQFSVERPDGSNFTLKIRSTKLEDSAMYFCASRGDRVNYGYTFGSGTRLTVV.

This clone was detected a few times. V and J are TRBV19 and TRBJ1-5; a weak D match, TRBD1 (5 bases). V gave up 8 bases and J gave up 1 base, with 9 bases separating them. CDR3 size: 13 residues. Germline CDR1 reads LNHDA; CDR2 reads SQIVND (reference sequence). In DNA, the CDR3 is TGTGCCAGTCGGGGGGTGAGCAATCAGCCCCAGCATTTT. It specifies CASRGVSNQPQHF.

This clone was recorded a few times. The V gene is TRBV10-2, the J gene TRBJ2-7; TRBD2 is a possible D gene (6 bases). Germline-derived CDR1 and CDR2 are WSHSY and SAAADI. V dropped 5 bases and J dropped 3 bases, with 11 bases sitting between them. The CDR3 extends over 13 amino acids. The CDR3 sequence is CASSNGGRYEQYF. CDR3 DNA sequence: TGCGCCAGCAGTAACGGGGGTCGCTACGAGCAGTACTTC.

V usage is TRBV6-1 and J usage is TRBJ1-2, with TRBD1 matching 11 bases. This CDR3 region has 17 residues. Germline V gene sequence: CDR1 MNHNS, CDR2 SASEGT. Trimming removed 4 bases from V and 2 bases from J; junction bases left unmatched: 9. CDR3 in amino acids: CASSGLSGQGANYGYTF. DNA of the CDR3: TGTGCCAGCAGTGGATTAAGCGGACAGGGGGCGAACTATGGCTACACCTTC.

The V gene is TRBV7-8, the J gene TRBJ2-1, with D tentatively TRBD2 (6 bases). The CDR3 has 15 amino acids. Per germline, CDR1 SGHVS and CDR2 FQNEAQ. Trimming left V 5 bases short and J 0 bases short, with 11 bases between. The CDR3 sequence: CASSRDGSSYNEQFF. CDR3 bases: TGTGCCAGCAGCCGGGACGGGAGCTCCTACAATGAGCAGTTCTTC. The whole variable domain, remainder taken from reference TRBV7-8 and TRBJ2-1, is GAGVSQSPRYKVAKRGQDVALRCDPISGHVSLFWYQQALGQGPEFLTYFQNEAQLDKSGLPSDRFFAERPEGSVSTLKIQRTQQEDSAVYLCASSRDGSSYNEQFFGPGTRLTVL.

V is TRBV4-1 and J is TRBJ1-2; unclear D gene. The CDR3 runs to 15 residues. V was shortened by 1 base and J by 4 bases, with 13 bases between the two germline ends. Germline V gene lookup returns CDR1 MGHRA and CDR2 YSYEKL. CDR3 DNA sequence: TGCGCCAGCAGCCAAGTTGCCGAGGGAGTCTATGGCTACACCTTC. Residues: CASSQVAEGVYGYTF.

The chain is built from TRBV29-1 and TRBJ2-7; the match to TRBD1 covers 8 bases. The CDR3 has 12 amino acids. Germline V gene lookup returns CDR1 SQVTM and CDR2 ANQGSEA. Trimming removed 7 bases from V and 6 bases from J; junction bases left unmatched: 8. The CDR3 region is CSAQTGGGEQYF. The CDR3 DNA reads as TGCAGCGCACAAACAGGGGGTGGCGAGCAGTACTTC.

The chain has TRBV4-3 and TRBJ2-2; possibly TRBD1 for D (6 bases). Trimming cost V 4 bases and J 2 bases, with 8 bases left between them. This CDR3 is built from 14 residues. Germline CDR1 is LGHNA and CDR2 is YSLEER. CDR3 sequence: CASSLGGNTGELFF. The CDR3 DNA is TGCGCCAGCAGCCTAGGGGGAAACACCGGGGAGCTGTTTTTT.

CDR3: CASSLAGTGTYEQYF. In nucleotides, the CDR3 is TGTGCCAGCAGTCTAGCCGGGACTGGGACCTACGAGCAGTACTTC. This rearrangement joins TRBV28 to TRBJ2-7, with D maybe TRBD2 (6 bases). Germline assignment: CDR1 MDHEN and CDR2 SYDVKM. Between the trimmed V and J ends, which lost 5 bases and 2 bases, there was a span of 16 bases. The CDR3 has 15 residues.

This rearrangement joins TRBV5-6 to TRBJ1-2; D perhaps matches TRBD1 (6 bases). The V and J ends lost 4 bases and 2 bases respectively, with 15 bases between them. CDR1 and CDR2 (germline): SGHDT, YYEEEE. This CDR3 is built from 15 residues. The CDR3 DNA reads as TGTGCCAGCAGCCATCGGGCAGGGGTGAACTATGGCTACACCTTC. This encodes CASSHRAGVNYGYTF. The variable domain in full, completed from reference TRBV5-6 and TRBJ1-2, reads DAGVTQSPTHLIKTRGQQVTLRCSPKSGHDTVSWYQQALGQGPQFIFQYYEEEERQRGNFPDRFSGHQFPNYSSELNVNALLLGDSALYLCASSHRAGVNYGYTFGSGTRLTVV.

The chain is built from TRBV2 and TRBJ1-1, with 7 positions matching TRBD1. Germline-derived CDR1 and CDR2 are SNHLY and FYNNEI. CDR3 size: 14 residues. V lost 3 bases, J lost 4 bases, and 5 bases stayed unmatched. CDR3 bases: TGTGCCAGCAGTGAGGGTCCAGGGGGCACTGAAGCTTTCTTT. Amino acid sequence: CASSEGPGGTEAFF.

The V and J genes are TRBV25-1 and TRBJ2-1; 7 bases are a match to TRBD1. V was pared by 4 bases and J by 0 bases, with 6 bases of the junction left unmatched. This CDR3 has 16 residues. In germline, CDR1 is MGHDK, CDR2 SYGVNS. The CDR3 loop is CASSAPGQSSYNEQFF. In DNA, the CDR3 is TGTGCCAGCAGTGCCCCGGGACAGAGCTCCTACAATGAGCAGTTCTTC.

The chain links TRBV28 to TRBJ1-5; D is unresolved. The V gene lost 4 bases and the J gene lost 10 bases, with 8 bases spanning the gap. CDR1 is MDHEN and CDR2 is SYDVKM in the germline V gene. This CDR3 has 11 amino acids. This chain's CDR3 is CASSSRFPQHF. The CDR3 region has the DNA TGTGCCAGCAGTTCCAGGTTTCCCCAGCATTTT.

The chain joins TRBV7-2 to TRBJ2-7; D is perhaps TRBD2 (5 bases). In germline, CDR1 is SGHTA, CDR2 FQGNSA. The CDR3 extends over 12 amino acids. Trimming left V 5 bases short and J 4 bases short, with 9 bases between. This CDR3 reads CASSPSGYEQYF. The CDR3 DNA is TGTGCCAGCAGCCCCAGCGGTTACGAGCAGTACTTC.

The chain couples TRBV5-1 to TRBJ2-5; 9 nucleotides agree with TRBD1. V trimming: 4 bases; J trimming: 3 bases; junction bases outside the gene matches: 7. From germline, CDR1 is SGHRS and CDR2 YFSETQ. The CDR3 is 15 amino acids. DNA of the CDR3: TGCGCCAGCAGCCCACCGTGGACAGGGGAAGAGACCCAGTACTTC. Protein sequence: CASSPPWTGEETQYF. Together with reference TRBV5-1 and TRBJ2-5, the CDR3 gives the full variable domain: KAGVTQTPRYLIKTRGQQVTLSCSPISGHRSVSWYQQTPGQGLQFLFEYFSETQRNKGNFPGRFSGRQFSNSRSEMNVSTLELGDSALYLCASSPPWTGEETQYFGPGTRLLVL.

The CDR3 loop reads CASSNLGQGGTEAFF. DNA for the CDR3: TGTGCCAGCAGCAACTTGGGGCAGGGCGGCACTGAAGCTTTCTTT. The chain combines TRBV7-8 with TRBJ1-1, with D possibly being TRBD1 (5 bases). Trimming pared 5 bases from V and 4 bases from J, leaving 17 bases between. This CDR3 has 15 amino acids. CDR1 is SGHVS, CDR2 FQNEAQ, per germline. The entire variable domain, with the rest obtained from reference TRBV7-8 and TRBJ1-1, is as follows: GAGVSQSPRYKVAKRGQDVALRCDPISGHVSLFWYQQALGQGPEFLTYFQNEAQLDKSGLPSDRFFAERPEGSVSTLKIQRTQQEDSAVYLCASSNLGQGGTEAFFGQGTRLTVV.

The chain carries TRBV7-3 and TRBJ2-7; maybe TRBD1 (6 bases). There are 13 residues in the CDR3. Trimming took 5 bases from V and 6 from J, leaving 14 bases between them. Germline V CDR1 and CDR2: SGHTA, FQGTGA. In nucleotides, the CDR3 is TGTGCCAGCAGCCCCCAGACAGGTACCGAGCAGTACTTC. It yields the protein CASSPQTGTEQYF. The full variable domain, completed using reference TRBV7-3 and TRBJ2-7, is GAGVSQTPSNKVTEKGKYVELRCDPISGHTALYWYRQSLGQGPEFLIYFQGTGAADDSGLPNDRFFAVRPEGSVSTLKIQRTERGDSAVYLCASSPQTGTEQYFGPGTRLTVT.

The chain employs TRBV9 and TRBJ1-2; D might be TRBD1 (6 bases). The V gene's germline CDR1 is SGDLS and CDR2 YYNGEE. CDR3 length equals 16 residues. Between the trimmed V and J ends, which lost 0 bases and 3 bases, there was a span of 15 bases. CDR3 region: CASSVELGRGHYGYTF. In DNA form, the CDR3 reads TGTGCCAGCAGCGTAGAGTTGGGCAGGGGCCACTATGGCTACACCTTC.

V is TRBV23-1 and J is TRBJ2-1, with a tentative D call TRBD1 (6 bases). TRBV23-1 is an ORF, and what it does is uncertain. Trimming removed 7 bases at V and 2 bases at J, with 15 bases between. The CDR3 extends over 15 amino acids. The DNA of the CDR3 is TGCGCCAGCATCAAGAGCAGGGGTACCTACAATGAGCAGTTCTTC. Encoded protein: CASIKSRGTYNEQFF.